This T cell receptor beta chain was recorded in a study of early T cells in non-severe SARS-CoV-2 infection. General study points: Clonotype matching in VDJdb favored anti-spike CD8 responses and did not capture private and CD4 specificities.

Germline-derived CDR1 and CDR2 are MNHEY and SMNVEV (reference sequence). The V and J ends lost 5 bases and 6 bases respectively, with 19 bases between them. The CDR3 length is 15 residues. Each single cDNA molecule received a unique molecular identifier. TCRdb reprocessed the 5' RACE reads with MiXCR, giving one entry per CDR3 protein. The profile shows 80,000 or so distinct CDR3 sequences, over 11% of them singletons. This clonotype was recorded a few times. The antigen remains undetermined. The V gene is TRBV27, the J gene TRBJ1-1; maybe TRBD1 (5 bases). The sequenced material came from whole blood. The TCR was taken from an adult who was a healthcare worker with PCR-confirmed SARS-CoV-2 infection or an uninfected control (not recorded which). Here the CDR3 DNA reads TGTGCCAGCAGTCCATATTGGGGGAGGGGATCTGAAGCTTTCTTT. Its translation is CASSPYWGRGSEAFF.